This T cell receptor (beta chain) was sequenced during a study of cytomegalovirus exposure and HLA in healthy donors. CDR3 size: 15 residues. In germline, CDR1 is MDHEN, CDR2 SYDVKM. With V trimmed by 7 bases and J by 7 bases, 11 bases remained unmatched. Use of 60 Vbeta and 13 Jbeta primers characterized the PCR. The method was immunoSEQ multiplex PCR; TCRdb's version includes in-frame clones alone and lacks a portion of them. The table includes 60,000 to 95,000 clones, about 81% detected once. The sequence was obtained from a woman between 35 and 50 years old in good health and CMV-seropositive. The sample taken for sequencing was PBMCs. V and J are TRBV28 and TRBJ2-1, with TRBD2 identical over 9 bases. The CDR3 loop reads CASIPGLAGVNEQFF. In DNA form, the CDR3 reads TGTGCCAGCATTCCCGGGTTAGCGGGAGTAAATGAGCAGTTCTTC.